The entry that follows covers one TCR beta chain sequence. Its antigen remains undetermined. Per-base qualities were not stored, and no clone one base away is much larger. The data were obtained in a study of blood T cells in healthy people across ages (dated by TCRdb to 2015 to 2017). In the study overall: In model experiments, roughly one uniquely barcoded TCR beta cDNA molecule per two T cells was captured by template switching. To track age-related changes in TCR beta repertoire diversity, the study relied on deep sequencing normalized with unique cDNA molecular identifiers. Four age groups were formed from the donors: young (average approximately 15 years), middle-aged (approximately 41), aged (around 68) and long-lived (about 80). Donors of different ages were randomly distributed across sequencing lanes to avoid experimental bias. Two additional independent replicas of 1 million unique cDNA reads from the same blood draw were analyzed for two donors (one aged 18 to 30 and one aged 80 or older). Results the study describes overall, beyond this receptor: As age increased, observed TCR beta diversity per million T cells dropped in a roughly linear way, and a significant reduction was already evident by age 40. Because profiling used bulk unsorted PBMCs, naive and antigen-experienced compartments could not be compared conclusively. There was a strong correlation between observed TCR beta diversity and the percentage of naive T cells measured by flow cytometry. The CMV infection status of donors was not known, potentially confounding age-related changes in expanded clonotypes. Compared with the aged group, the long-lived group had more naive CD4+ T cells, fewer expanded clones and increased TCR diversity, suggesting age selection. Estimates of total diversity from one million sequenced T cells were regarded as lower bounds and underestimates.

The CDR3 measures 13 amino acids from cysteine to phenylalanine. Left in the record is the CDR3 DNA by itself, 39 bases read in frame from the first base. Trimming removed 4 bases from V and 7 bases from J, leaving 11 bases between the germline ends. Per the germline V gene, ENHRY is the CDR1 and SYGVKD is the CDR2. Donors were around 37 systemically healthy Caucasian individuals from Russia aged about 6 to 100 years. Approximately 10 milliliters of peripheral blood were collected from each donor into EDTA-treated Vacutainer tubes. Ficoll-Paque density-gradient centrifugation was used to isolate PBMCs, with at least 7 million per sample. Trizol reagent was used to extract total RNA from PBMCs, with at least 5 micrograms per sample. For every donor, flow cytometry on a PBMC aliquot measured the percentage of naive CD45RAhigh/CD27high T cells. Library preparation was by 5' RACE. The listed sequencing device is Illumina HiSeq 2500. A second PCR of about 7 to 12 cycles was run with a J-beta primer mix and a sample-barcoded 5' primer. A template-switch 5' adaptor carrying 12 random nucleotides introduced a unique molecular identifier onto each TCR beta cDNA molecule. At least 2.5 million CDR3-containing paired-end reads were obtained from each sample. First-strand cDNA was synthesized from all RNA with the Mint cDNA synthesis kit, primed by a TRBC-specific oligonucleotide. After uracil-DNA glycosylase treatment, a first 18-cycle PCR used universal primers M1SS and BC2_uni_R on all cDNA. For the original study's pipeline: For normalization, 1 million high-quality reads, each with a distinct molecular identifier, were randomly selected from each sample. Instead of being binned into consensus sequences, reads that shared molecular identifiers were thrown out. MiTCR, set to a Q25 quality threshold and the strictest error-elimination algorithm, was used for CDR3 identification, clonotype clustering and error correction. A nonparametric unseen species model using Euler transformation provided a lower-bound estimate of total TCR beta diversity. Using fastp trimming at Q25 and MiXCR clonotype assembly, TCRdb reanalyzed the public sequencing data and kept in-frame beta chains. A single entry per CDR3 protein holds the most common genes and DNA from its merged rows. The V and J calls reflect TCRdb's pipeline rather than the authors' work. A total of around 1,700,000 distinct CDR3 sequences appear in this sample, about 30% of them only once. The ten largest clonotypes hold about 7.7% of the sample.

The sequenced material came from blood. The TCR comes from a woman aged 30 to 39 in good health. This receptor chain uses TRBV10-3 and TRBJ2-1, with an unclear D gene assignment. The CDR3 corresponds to CAISGDFLNEQFF. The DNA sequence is TGTGCCATCAGTGGTGACTTTCTGAATGAGCAGTTCTTC.